A single sample is the source of the 10 T cell receptor beta chains below, sequenced in a study of blood T cell repertoires in COVID-19. Only in-frame clones appear in the TCRdb table, and some are missing; sequencing was by immunoSEQ multiplex PCR. Here the sample spans just under 150,000 clones, around 90% being singletons. Sequencing was done on a sample of peripheral blood. These receptors were obtained from a woman aged 50 to 60 with acute or convalescent COVID-19.

This chain links TRBV3-1 (or the pseudogene TRBV3-2) with TRBJ1-1; D remains ambiguous. CDR3 size: 17 residues. Trimming removed 5 bases at V and 4 bases at J, with 23 bases between. The germline V gene has CDR1 LGHDT and CDR2 YNNKEL (reference sequence). CDR3 in DNA: TGTGCCAGCAGCAGTCCGTCGGAGGAAGGGTTGGGCACTGAAGCTTTCTTT. Translation gives CASSSPSEEGLGTEAFF.

J is TRBJ2-1 and V is TRBV7-2, with TRBD2 identical over 10 bases. This CDR3 spans 15 amino acids. Germline V gene data show CDR1 as SGHTA and CDR2 as FQGNSA. V lost 1 base to trimming and J lost 6 bases; unmatched junction nucleotides: 3. The CDR3 is CASSLEAGGPNEQFF. As DNA, the CDR3 is TGTGCCAGCAGCTTAGAAGCGGGAGGGCCCAATGAGCAGTTCTTC. The whole variable domain, remainder taken from reference TRBV7-2 and TRBJ2-1, is GAGVSQSPSNKVTEKGKDVELRCDPISGHTALYWYRQSLGQGLEFLIYFQGNSAPDKSGLPSDRFSAERTGGSVSTLTIQRTQQEDSAVYLCASSLEAGGPNEQFFGPGTRLTVL.

This chain joins TRBV6-4 and TRBJ2-1; 7 nucleotides align to TRBD1. The germline V gene has CDR1 MRHNA and CDR2 SNTAGT. This CDR3 is 18 amino acids long. Trimming took 4 bases from V and 4 from J; bases not matched to a gene: 16. The CDR3 DNA reads TGTGCCAGCAGTGCTACCTCTAGACAGGGACGCCTTTACAATGAGCAGTTCTTC. Its protein product is CASSATSRQGRLYNEQFF.

This clone was observed once. This chain joins TRBV3-1 (or the pseudogene TRBV3-2) and TRBJ2-1, with 11 bases that match TRBD1. Trimming at V came to 3 bases and at J to 9 bases, leaving 10 bases not matched to a gene. Germline V lookup: CDR1 LGHDT, CDR2 YNNKEL (reference sequence). CDR3 length equals 16 residues. CDR3 sequence: CASSHNRDRGSGEQFF. DNA of the CDR3: TGTGCCAGCAGCCATAACCGGGACAGGGGGTCCGGTGAGCAGTTCTTC.

V gene TRBV11-2 combines with J gene TRBJ1-2; the D is unclear. Looked up from germline, CDR1 is SGHAT and CDR2 is FQNNGV. V gave up 1 base and J gave up 2 bases, with 11 bases separating them. The CDR3 sequence is 15 residues long. The CDR3 DNA is TGTGCCAGCAGCTTAGTGTTCTCGGGAAACTATGGCTACACCTTC. Translating gives CASSLVFSGNYGYTF.

This sequence joins TRBV19 and TRBJ2-1; 8 bases are a match to TRBD2. This CDR3 has 17 residues. J lost 8 bases, V lost 6 bases, and 18 bases had no gene match. The germline V gene encodes CDR1 LNHDA and CDR2 SQIVND (reference sequence). This CDR3 is CASSVLTGGAGVDEQFF. The DNA of the CDR3 is TGTGCCAGTAGCGTCCTCACCGGGGGGGCGGGTGTCGATGAGCAGTTCTTC. Supplemented by reference TRBV19 and TRBJ2-1, the full variable domain reads DGGITQSPKYLFRKEGQNVTLSCEQNLNHDAMYWYRQDPGQGLRLIYYSQIVNDFQKGDIAEGYSVSREKKESFPLTVTSAQKNPTAFYLCASSVLTGGAGVDEQFFGPGTRLTVL.

The rearrangement links TRBV14 to TRBJ1-2; D remains ambiguous. There are 14 residues in the CDR3. Trimming left V 1 base short and J 4 bases short, with 10 bases between. CDR1 and CDR2 from the germline V gene are SGHDN and FVKESK. CDR3 nucleotide sequence: TGTGCCAGCAGCCAAGGAGGCCCTCTCTATGGCTACACCTTC. Translating gives CASSQGGPLYGYTF.

This clone was observed a single time. The V call is TRBV13, the J call TRBJ1-5, with 9 bases that match TRBD1. Unmatched junction bases numbered 9, after V lost 5 bases and J lost 1 base. CDR1 is PRHDT and CDR2 is FYEKMQ in the germline V gene (reference sequence). The CDR3 loop spans 17 amino acids. CDR3 loop: CASSLEQGAGSNQPQHF. CDR3 DNA sequence: TGTGCCAGCAGCCTCGAACAGGGGGCAGGCAGCAATCAGCCCCAGCATTTT.

The chain carries TRBV11-3 and TRBJ2-2; possible D gene TRBD1, 5 bases. The V end lost 5 bases, the J end lost 1 base, and 14 bases lay between the germline ends. Germline CDR1 and CDR2: SGHNT and YENEEA. CDR3 length equals 16 residues. CDR3 DNA sequence: TGTGCCAGCAGCCCATGGGGCAGGGAGAACACCGGGGAGCTGTTTTTT. Translation: CASSPWGRENTGELFF.

The rearrangement uses TRBV27 and TRBJ1-1, with D unclear. The CDR3 is 13 residues long. Trimming took off 2 bases at V and 2 bases at J, with 6 bases between the two ends. Per germline, CDR1 MNHEY and CDR2 SMNVEV (reference sequence). The CDR3, as DNA: TGTGCCAGCAGTTTACAGCGCAACACTGAAGCTTTCTTT. Translated, it gives CASSLQRNTEAFF.